The 31 T cell receptor beta chains below come from one sample, sequenced in a study of vaccination and CD4 T cells after COVID-19 (dated by TCRdb to between 2020 and 2023). Their antigens are not known. This specimen's treatment or condition label, interpreted: approximately 11-day PBMC culture with coronavirus spike peptide pools or control peptides (ViraFEST assay). Libraries were prepared through PCR. Sequencing was performed on an Illumina iSeq 100. DNA from cultured CD4+ T cells was subjected to TCR sequencing with the Oncomine TCR Beta short-read assay at the Johns Hopkins FTIC core. TCRdb reanalyzed the raw reads on its own, using fastp at Q25 for trimming and MiXCR for clone calling, and kept in-frame beta chains. Every CDR3 protein is listed once, alongside the most common genes and DNA of its rows. Present in this sample are about 4,000 distinct CDR3 sequences, 38% of which were seen just once. Roughly a quarter of the sample rests with the top ten.

The sequenced sample was CD4+ T cells from blood, cultured in vitro. These receptor sequences come from a human donor who had recovered from COVID-19.

The rearrangement uses TRBV7-2 and TRBJ1-3; D gene unclear. V gave up 0 bases and J gave up 0 bases, with 9 bases separating them. There are 16 residues in the CDR3. Germline lookup yields CDR1 SGHTA and CDR2 FQGNSA. CDR3 sequence (DNA): TGTGCCAGCAGCTTAGCGGCGGCCCACTCTGGAAACACCATATATTTT. This translates into CASSLAAAHSGNTIYF. The full variable domain, completed using reference TRBV7-2 and TRBJ1-3, is GAGVSQSPSNKVTEKGKDVELRCDPISGHTALYWYRQSLGQGLEFLIYFQGNSAPDKSGLPSDRFSAERTGGSVSTLTIQRTQQEDSAVYLCASSLAAAHSGNTIYFGEGSWLTVV.

This chain uses TRBV20-1 with TRBJ2-1; D not resolved. Trimming removed 0 bases at V and 4 bases at J, with 13 bases between. Germline V gene lookup returns CDR1 DFQATT and CDR2 SNEGSKA (reference sequence). The CDR3 contains 15 residues. The CDR3 coding sequence is TGCAGTGCTAGAGATCTTGCGGCATATTACAATGAGCAGTTCTTC. Amino acid sequence: CSARDLAAYYNEQFF.

This clonotype was seen a single time. The chain's CDR3 is CASSEQGQPWTDTQYF. The CDR3 nucleotides are TGTGCCAGCAGCGAACAGGGACAGCCGTGGACAGATACGCAGTATTTT. The chain recombines TRBV5-6 with TRBJ2-3; 7 bases are shared with TRBD1. This CDR3 is built from 16 residues. Germline V CDR1 and CDR2: SGHDT, YYEEEE. Germline trimming cut 4 bases from V and 3 bases from J; bases unmatched to any gene: 11.

The chain joins TRBV7-2 to TRBJ2-1; a possible D gene is TRBD1 (6 bases). The CDR3 length is 12 residues. The ends were cut back, 6 bases at V and 10 bases at J, with 13 bases in the middle. CDR1 and CDR2 (germline): SGHTA, FQGNSA. The CDR3: CASRWGLAEQFF. The DNA of the CDR3 is TGTGCCAGCAGGTGGGGGCTAGCAGAGCAGTTCTTC.

The J gene is TRBJ2-1, the V gene TRBV18; tentative D call: TRBD1 (6 bases). The CDR3 runs to 16 residues. Trimming left V 0 bases short and J 5 bases short, with 14 bases between. Germline V gene data show CDR1 as KGHSH and CDR2 as LQKENI. CDR3 sequence (DNA): TGTGCCAGCTCACCACCGTCAGGGGATCGTGACAATGAGCAGTTCTTC. This encodes CASSPPSGDRDNEQFF.

This chain uses TRBV7-8 with TRBJ2-3; 11 bases fit TRBD1. The CDR3 length is 18 residues. CDR1 is SGHVS, CDR2 FQNEAQ, per germline. Trimming cost V 3 bases and J 0 bases; bases outside gene matches: 8. CDR3 bases: TGTGCCAGCAGCTTCGGGACAGGGGGAGTTGAAAGCACAGATACGCAGTATTTT. It is translated as CASSFGTGGVESTDTQYF. The whole variable domain, filled in from reference TRBV7-8 and TRBJ2-3, reads GAGVSQSPRYKVAKRGQDVALRCDPISGHVSLFWYQQALGQGPEFLTYFQNEAQLDKSGLPSDRFFAERPEGSVSTLKIQRTQQEDSAVYLCASSFGTGGVESTDTQYFGPGTRLTVL.

The chain links TRBV2 to TRBJ2-7; D is possibly TRBD1 (6 bases). The CDR3 extends over 11 amino acids. Trimming took off 4 bases at V and 10 bases at J, with 11 bases between the two ends. Germline V gene data show CDR1 as SNHLY and CDR2 as FYNNEI. The CDR3 loop reads CASSVLQGQYF. CDR3 nucleotide sequence: TGTGCCAGCAGTGTACTACAGGGACAGTACTTC.

The CDR3 region has the DNA TGTGCCAGCAGTGCTCAGGGGGTTGAGTACGAGCAGTACTTC. Its translation: CASSAQGVEYEQYF. The chain joins TRBV6-1 to TRBJ2-7; 7 nucleotides align to TRBD1. Per the germline V gene, CDR1 is MNHNS and CDR2 is SASEGT. V gave up 4 bases and J gave up 4 bases; unmatched junction bases: 7. The CDR3 has 14 residues.

By proportion, this clonotype is medium-sized. The chain has TRBV11-3 and TRBJ2-5; no firm D call. The ends were cut back, 5 bases at V and 8 bases at J, with 18 bases in the middle. Germline lookup yields CDR1 SGHNT and CDR2 YENEEA. CDR3 length: 14 amino acids. CDR3 sequence: CASSPSSSVITQYF. As DNA, the CDR3 is TGTGCCAGCAGCCCCTCCAGCTCCGTTATCACCCAGTACTTC. The entire variable domain, with the rest obtained from reference TRBV11-3 and TRBJ2-5, is as follows: EAGVVQSPRYKIIEKKQPVAFWCNPISGHNTLYWYLQNLGQGPELLIRYENEEAVDDSQLPKDRFSAERLKGVDSTLKIQPAELGDSAVYLCASSPSSSVITQYFGPGTRLLVL.

This clonotype was detected a few times. The rearrangement joins TRBV12-3 or TRBV12-4 to TRBJ1-2, with TRBD1 as a possible D gene (6 bases). Trimming shortened V by 7 bases and J by 8 bases, and 17 bases separated the two germline ends. This CDR3 is built from 13 residues. The CDR3 loop is CASILQGIGGYTF. Written as DNA, the CDR3 is TGTGCCAGCATCCTACAGGGAATTGGAGGCTACACCTTC.

The sample holds a few counts of this clonotype. The chain recombines TRBV2 with TRBJ2-7; D remains ambiguous. CDR3 length: 11 amino acids. The germline V gene has CDR1 SNHLY and CDR2 FYNNEI. With 6 bases removed from V and 5 bases from J, the gap between germline ends came to 8 bases. This CDR3 is CASSPYHEQYF. CDR3 bases: TGTGCCAGCAGCCCCTACCACGAGCAGTACTTC.

In this sample, this clonotype turned up once. The chain combines TRBV7-3 with TRBJ1-6; weak D call: TRBD1 (5 bases). CDR3 length: 15 amino acids. Germline values: CDR1 SGHTA, CDR2 FQGTGA. Deletions cut 5 bases from V and 7 bases from J, with 15 bases between. The CDR3: CASSQGQGMNSPLHF. For the CDR3, the DNA is TGTGCCAGCAGCCAAGGGCAGGGTATGAATTCACCCCTCCACTTT.

This clonotype showed up just a few times. The chain uses TRBV20-1 and TRBJ2-5; no clear D. The CDR3 spans 14 residues. Germline loops: CDR1 DFQATT, CDR2 SNEGSKA (reference sequence). V lost 3 bases to trimming and J lost 6 bases, with 17 bases between them. This CDR3 reads CSASGPPRQQTQYF. The CDR3 DNA reads TGCAGTGCTAGCGGACCCCCGAGGCAACAGACCCAGTACTTC.

This chain joins TRBV19 and TRBJ1-3, with 8 nucleotides matching TRBD1. V shed 5 bases, J shed 3 bases, and the junction held 9 bases outside the gene matches. CDR1 is LNHDA and CDR2 is SQIVND in the germline V gene (reference sequence). The CDR3 loop spans 16 amino acids. CDR3 region: CASSAPRGRGGNTIYF. As DNA, the CDR3 is TGTGCCAGTAGTGCACCCAGGGGGCGCGGTGGAAACACCATATATTTT.

The genes are TRBV27 and TRBJ2-7, with 9 bases matching TRBD2. The CDR3 totals 15 residues. Germline V gives CDR1 MNHEY, CDR2 SMNVEV (reference sequence). V lost 1 base to trimming and J lost 3 bases; unmatched junction nucleotides: 4. The CDR3: CASSLFSSGIYEQYF. CDR3 coding DNA: TGTGCCAGCAGTTTATTTTCTAGCGGGATCTACGAGCAGTACTTC.

The CDR3 spells CASSDPIRGRADTQYF. The CDR3 DNA sequence: TGTGCCAGCAGCGACCCCATCAGGGGGCGTGCAGATACGCAGTATTTT. This rearrangement joins TRBV7-9 to TRBJ2-3; TRBD1 matches 8 bases. After removal of 5 bases from V and 4 bases from J, the junction contained 11 bases not matched to a gene. Germline V gene data show CDR1 as SEHNR and CDR2 as FQNEAQ (reference sequence). CDR3 size: 16 residues. Full variable domain (rest looked up from reference TRBV7-9 and TRBJ2-3): DTGVSQNPRHKITKRGQNVTFRCDPISEHNRLYWYRQTLGQGPEFLTYFQNEAQLEKSRLLSDRFSAERPKGSFSTLEIQRTEQGDSAMYLCASSDPIRGRADTQYFGPGTRLTVL.

The chain couples TRBV7-2 to TRBJ2-1; D unresolved. Trimming cost V 0 bases and J 3 bases, with 6 bases left between them. Germline V gene data show CDR1 as SGHTA and CDR2 as FQGNSA. The CDR3 is 14 amino acids. CDR3 loop: CASSLAYDYNEQFF. CDR3 coding DNA: TGTGCCAGCAGCTTAGCGTACGACTACAATGAGCAGTTCTTC.

This clonotype was recorded a few times. The V call is TRBV7-2, the J call TRBJ2-1, with 10 bases fitting TRBD2. The CDR3 consists of 15 residues. The V gene end was trimmed by 1 base and the J gene end by 7 bases; junction bases not matched to a gene: 4. CDR1 is SGHTA and CDR2 is FQGNSA in the germline V gene. CDR3: CASSLVGLASNEQFF. The CDR3 DNA sequence: TGTGCCAGCAGCTTAGTGGGACTAGCGTCGAATGAGCAGTTCTTC. The whole variable domain, filled in from reference TRBV7-2 and TRBJ2-1, reads GAGVSQSPSNKVTEKGKDVELRCDPISGHTALYWYRQSLGQGLEFLIYFQGNSAPDKSGLPSDRFSAERTGGSVSTLTIQRTQQEDSAVYLCASSLVGLASNEQFFGPGTRLTVL.

The rearrangement joins TRBV6-1 to TRBJ1-2, with a tentative D call TRBD1 (5 bases). CDR1 is MNHNS, CDR2 SASEGT, per germline. The CDR3 length is 13 residues. V was pared by 4 bases and J by 0 bases, with 6 bases between. The DNA for the CDR3 is TGTGCCAGCAGTGCGGGGGCTAACTATGGCTACACCTTC. Protein: CASSAGANYGYTF.

V gene TRBV6-5 combines with J gene TRBJ2-1; D is unresolved. Trimming cost V 3 bases and J 2 bases, with 8 bases left between them. The CDR3 runs 14 residues. The germline gives CDR1 MNHEY, CDR2 SVGAGI. Here the CDR3 DNA reads TGTGCCAGCAGTTATATTCCCACCTACAATGAGCAGTTCTTC. Translation gives CASSYIPTYNEQFF.

A single count supports this clonotype. The chain employs TRBV7-9 and TRBJ2-1; D call uncertain. The V end was cut by 5 bases, the J end by 6 bases, with 8 bases between. The CDR3 runs 12 residues. Germline V gives CDR1 SEHNR, CDR2 FQNEAQ (reference sequence). CDR3 in amino acids: CASSIRFNEQFF. CDR3 bases: TGTGCCAGCAGCATACGTTTCAATGAGCAGTTCTTC. The complete variable domain, with remaining parts taken from reference TRBV7-9 and TRBJ2-1, reads DTGVSQNPRHKITKRGQNVTFRCDPISEHNRLYWYRQTLGQGPEFLTYFQNEAQLEKSRLLSDRFSAERPKGSFSTLEIQRTEQGDSAMYLCASSIRFNEQFFGPGTRLTVL.

The chain recombines TRBV18 with TRBJ2-3, with D hard to call. The CDR3 length is 13 residues. Trimming removed 0 bases at V and 3 bases at J, with 4 bases between. Germline CDR1 is KGHSH and CDR2 is LQKENI. DNA of the CDR3: TGTGCCAGCTCACCACCGTTTACAGATACGCAGTATTTT. Protein product: CASSPPFTDTQYF.

This clonotype was observed a handful of times. The chain links TRBV15 to TRBJ2-5, with 11 bases identical to TRBD1. Losses at the gene ends were 1 base for V and 3 bases for J; bases not matched to a gene: 22. This CDR3 comprises 22 residues. CDR1 and CDR2 (germline): LNHNV, YYDKDF (reference sequence). This chain's CDR3 is CATSRGLRFGGQGALGKETQYF. The CDR3 DNA reads as TGTGCCACCAGCAGAGGACTGCGATTTGGCGGACAGGGGGCGCTCGGTAAAGAGACCCAGTACTTC.

The V gene is TRBV20-1, the J gene TRBJ2-1, with D perhaps matching TRBD2 (5 bases). From germline, CDR1 is DFQATT and CDR2 SNEGSKA (reference sequence). V lost 0 bases to trimming and J lost 0 bases, with 9 bases between them. This CDR3 has 15 residues. CDR3 nucleotides: TGCAGTGCTAGAGATCCGGGGAGCTCCTACAATGAGCAGTTCTTC. It is translated as CSARDPGSSYNEQFF.

This clonotype was seen more than once but under ten times. J is TRBJ2-7 and V is TRBV20-1; D uncertain. CDR1 and CDR2 from the germline V gene are DFQATT and SNEGSKA (reference sequence). The CDR3 sequence is 11 residues long. V shed 0 bases and J shed 3 bases, with 3 bases lying between them. The CDR3 DNA reads as TGCAGTGCTAGAGATAACTACGAGCAGTACTTC. This translates into CSARDNYEQYF.

This clonotype appeared once. The V call is TRBV19, the J call TRBJ1-1, with TRBD1 as a possible D gene (5 bases). CDR3 size: 12 residues. The V end was cut by 3 bases, the J end by 6 bases, with 8 bases between. Germline V gives CDR1 LNHDA, CDR2 SQIVND (reference sequence). The CDR3 DNA reads as TGTGCCAGTAGTATTTCAGGGTCTGAAGCTTTCTTT. Amino acid sequence: CASSISGSEAFF.

This clonotype is labeled as large (0.1 to 1%). This sequence joins TRBV20-1 and TRBJ2-3; D is uncertain. The V gene lost 2 bases and the J gene lost 3 bases, with 9 bases spanning the gap. Germline CDR1 and CDR2: DFQATT and SNEGSKA (reference sequence). This CDR3 comprises 13 residues. In nucleotides, the CDR3 is TGCAGTGCTAGATGGGCAGGTACAGATACGCAGTATTTT. The encoded protein is CSARWAGTDTQYF.

The gene calls are TRBV6-2 or TRBV6-3 and TRBJ2-3; D perhaps matches TRBD2 (7 bases). The CDR3 extends over 17 amino acids. The V and J ends lost 2 bases and 6 bases respectively, with 21 bases between them. Per germline, CDR1 MNHEY and CDR2 SVGEGT. CDR3 residues: CASSYLINGGHGDTQYF. CDR3 coding DNA: TGTGCCAGCAGTTACCTAATAAACGGGGGGCACGGGGATACGCAGTATTTT.

The rearrangement links TRBV2 to TRBJ2-3; D is unclear. Germline-derived CDR1 and CDR2 are SNHLY and FYNNEI. This CDR3 has 11 amino acids. V lost 4 bases, J lost 5 bases, and 4 bases lay in between. The CDR3 sequence: CASSGGDTQYF. The CDR3 DNA is TGTGCCAGCAGTGGGGGAGATACGCAGTATTTT. The full variable domain, with the rest looked up from reference TRBV2 and TRBJ2-3, is EPEVTQTPSHQVTQMGQEVILRCVPISNHLYFYWYRQILGQKVEFLVSFYNNEISEKSEIFDDQFSVERPDGSNFTLKIRSTKLEDSAMYFCASSGGDTQYFGPGTRLTVL.

This clonotype came up a few times. V and J are TRBV7-8 and TRBJ2-6; TRBD1 or TRBD2 may be the D gene (5 bases each). This CDR3 is built from 16 residues. The germline CDR1 and CDR2 sequences are SGHVS and FQNEAQ. V was trimmed by 7 bases and J by 2 bases, leaving 15 bases between them. CDR3: CASTPSGGAGANVLTF. DNA for the CDR3: TGTGCCAGCACCCCTAGTGGGGGAGCTGGGGCCAACGTCCTGACTTTC.

The sample holds a few counts of this clonotype. This rearrangement joins TRBV20-1 to TRBJ2-1; D possibly matches TRBD1 or TRBD2 (8 bases each). The CDR3 runs 16 residues. Trimming left V 7 bases short and J 8 bases short, with 27 bases between. Germline CDR1 reads DFQATT; CDR2 reads SNEGSKA (reference sequence). The DNA for the CDR3 is TGCAGTGGGGACAGGCCGGGACTAGTCAATCCCGATGAGCAGTTCTTC. Amino acids: CSGDRPGLVNPDEQFF.